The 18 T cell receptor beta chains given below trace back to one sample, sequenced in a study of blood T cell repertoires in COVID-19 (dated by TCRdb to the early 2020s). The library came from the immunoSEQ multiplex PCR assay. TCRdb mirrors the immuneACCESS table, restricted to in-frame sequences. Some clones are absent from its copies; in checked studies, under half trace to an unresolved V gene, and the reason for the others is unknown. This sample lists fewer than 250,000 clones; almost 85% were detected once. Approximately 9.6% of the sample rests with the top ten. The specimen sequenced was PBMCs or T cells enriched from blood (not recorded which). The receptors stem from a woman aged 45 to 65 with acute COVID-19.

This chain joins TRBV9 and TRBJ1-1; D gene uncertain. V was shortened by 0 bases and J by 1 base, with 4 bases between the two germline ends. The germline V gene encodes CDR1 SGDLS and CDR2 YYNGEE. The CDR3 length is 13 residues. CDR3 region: CASSVGRNTEAFF. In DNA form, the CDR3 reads TGTGCCAGCAGCGTAGGCAGGAACACTGAAGCTTTCTTT.

CDR3 residues: CASSAHPPLGANSKSYEQYF. CDR3 nucleotides: TGTGCCAGCAGCGCGCATCCTCCTTTGGGGGCAAACTCAAAATCCTACGAGCAGTACTTC. This rearrangement joins TRBV21-1 to TRBJ2-7; the D call TRBD1 from the table was never checked on the DNA. TRBV21-1 is a pseudogene locus. The CDR3 is 20 residues long.

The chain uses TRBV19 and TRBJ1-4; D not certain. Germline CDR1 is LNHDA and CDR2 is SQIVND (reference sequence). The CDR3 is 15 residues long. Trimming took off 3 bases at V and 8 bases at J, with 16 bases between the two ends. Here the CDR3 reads CASSINRGTGEKLFF. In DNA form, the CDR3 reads TGTGCCAGTAGTATCAACCGGGGAACGGGAGAAAAACTGTTTTTT.

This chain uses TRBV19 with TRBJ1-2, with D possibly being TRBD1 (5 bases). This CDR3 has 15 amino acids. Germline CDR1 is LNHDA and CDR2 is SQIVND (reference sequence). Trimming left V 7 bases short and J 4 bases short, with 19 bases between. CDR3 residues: CASTERQRMIYGYTF. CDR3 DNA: TGTGCCAGTACTGAAAGACAGCGTATGATCTATGGCTACACCTTC.

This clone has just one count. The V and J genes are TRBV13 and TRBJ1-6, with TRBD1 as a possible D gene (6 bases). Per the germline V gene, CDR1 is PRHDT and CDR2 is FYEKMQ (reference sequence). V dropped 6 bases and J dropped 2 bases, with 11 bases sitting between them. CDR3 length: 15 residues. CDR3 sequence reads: CASRAQGPYNSPLHF. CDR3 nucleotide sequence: TGTGCCAGCAGGGCCCAGGGGCCCTATAATTCACCCCTCCACTTT. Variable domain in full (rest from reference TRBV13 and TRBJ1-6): AAGVIQSPRHLIKEKRETATLKCYPIPRHDTVYWYQQGPGQDPQFLISFYEKMQSDKGSIPDRFSAQQFSDYHSELNMSSLELGDSALYFCASRAQGPYNSPLHFGNGTRLTVT.

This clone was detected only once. CDR3 sequence reads: CASSRNRDRGGNTIYF. In DNA, the CDR3 is TGCGCCAGCAGCCGCAACCGGGACAGGGGTGGAAACACCATATATTTT. This chain links TRBV4-3 with TRBJ1-3; TRBD1 aligns across 10 bases. This CDR3 has 16 amino acids. Germline V CDR1 and CDR2: LGHNA, YSLEER. Trimming removed 4 bases from V and 3 bases from J; junction bases left unmatched: 6.

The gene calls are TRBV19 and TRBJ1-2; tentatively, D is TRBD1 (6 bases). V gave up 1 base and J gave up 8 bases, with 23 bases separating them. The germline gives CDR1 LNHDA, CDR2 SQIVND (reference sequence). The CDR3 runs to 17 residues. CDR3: CASSIGATGNRPFGYTF. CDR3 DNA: TGTGCCAGTAGTATAGGCGCTACAGGGAATAGACCGTTCGGCTACACCTTC.

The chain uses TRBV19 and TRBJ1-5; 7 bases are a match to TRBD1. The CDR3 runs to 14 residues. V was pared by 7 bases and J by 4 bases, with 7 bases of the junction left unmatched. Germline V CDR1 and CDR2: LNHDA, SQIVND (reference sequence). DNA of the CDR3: TGTGCCAGTACTCAGACAGGGCCTAATCAGCCCCAGCATTTT. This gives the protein CASTQTGPNQPQHF.

Written as DNA, the CDR3 is TGTGCCAGCAGCTTAGATTCCAGGGGGCGTCCCTACGAGCAGTACTTC. Protein product: CASSLDSRGRPYEQYF. The chain recombines TRBV7-8 with TRBJ2-7; TRBD1 aligns across 8 bases. With 1 base clipped from V and 2 bases from J, the junction kept 7 bases outside the gene matches. Germline V gene lookup returns CDR1 SGHVS and CDR2 FQNEAQ. This CDR3 comprises 16 residues.

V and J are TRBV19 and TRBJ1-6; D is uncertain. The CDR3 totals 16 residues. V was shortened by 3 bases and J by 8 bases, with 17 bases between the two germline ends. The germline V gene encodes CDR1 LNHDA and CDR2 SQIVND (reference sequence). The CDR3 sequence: CASSMGGSPRDSPLHF. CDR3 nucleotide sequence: TGTGCCAGTAGTATGGGCGGTTCTCCGAGGGATTCACCCCTCCACTTT.

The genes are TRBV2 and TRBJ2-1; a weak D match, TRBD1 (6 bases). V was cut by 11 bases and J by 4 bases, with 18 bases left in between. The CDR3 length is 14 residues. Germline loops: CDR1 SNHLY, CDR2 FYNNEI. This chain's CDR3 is CASQQGSVYNEQFF. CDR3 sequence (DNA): TGTGCCTCTCAGCAGGGGTCGGTGTACAATGAGCAGTTCTTC.

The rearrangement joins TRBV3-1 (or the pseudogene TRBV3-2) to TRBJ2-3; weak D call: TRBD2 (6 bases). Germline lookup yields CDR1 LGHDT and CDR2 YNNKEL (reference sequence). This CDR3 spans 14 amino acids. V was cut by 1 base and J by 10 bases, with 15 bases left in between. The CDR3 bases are TGTGCCAGCAGCCAAGCTGTGGCGGGGAGGTCGCAGTATTTT. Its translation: CASSQAVAGRSQYF.

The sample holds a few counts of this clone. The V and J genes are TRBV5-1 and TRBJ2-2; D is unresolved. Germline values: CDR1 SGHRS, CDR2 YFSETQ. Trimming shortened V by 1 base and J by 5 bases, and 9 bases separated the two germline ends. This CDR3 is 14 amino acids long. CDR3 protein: CASSLYPVTGELFF. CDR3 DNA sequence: TGCGCCAGCAGCTTGTATCCCGTGACCGGGGAGCTGTTTTTT.

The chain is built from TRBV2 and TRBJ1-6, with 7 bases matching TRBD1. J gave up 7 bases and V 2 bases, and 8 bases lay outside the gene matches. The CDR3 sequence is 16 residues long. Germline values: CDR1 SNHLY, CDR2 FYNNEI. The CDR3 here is CASSELTGPQNSPLHF. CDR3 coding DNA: TGTGCCAGCAGTGAATTGACAGGGCCACAGAATTCACCCCTCCACTTT.

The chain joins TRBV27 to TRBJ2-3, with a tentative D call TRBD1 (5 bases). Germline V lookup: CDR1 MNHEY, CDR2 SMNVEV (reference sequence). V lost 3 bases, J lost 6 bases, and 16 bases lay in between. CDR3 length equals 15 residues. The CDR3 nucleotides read TGTGCCAGCAGTTTGGGGCAGGGCTATAGGGATACGCAGTATTTT. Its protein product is CASSLGQGYRDTQYF.

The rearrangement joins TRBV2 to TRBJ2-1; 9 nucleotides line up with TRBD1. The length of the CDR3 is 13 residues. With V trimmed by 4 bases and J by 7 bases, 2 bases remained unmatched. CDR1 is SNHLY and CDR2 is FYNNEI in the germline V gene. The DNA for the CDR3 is TGTGCCAGCAGTGCGGACAGGGGTAATGAGCAGTTCTTC. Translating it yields CASSADRGNEQFF.

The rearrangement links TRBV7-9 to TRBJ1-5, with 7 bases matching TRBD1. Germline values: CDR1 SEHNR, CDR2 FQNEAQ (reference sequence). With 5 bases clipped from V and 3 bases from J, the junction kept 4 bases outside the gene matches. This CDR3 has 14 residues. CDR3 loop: CASSRGQYNQPQHF. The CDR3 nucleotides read TGTGCCAGCAGCCGGGGACAGTACAATCAGCCCCAGCATTTT.

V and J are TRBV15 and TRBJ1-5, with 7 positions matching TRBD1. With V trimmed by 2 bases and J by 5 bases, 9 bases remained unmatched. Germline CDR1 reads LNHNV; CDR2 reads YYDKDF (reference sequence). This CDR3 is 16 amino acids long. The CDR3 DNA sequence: TGTGCCACCAGCAGAAACCCACAGGGGACGGATCAGCCCCAGCATTTT. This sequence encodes CATSRNPQGTDQPQHF.